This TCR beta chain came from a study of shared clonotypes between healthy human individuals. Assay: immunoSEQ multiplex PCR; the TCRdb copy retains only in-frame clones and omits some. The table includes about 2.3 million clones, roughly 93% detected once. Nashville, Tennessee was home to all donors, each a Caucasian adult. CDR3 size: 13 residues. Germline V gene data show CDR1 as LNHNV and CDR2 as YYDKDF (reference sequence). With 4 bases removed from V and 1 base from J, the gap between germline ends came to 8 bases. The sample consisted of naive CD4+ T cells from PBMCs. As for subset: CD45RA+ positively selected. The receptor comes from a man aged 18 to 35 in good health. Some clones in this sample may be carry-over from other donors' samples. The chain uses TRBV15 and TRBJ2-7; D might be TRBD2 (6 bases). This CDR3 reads CATSNAGSYEQYF. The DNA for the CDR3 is TGTGCCACCAGCAACGCGGGATCCTACGAGCAGTACTTC. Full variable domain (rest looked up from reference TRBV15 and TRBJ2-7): DAMVIQNPRYQVTQFGKPVTLSCSQTLNHNVMYWYQQKSSQAPKLLFHYYDKDFNNEADTPDNFQSRRPNTSFCFLDIRSPGLGDTAMYLCATSNAGSYEQYFGPGTRLTVT.